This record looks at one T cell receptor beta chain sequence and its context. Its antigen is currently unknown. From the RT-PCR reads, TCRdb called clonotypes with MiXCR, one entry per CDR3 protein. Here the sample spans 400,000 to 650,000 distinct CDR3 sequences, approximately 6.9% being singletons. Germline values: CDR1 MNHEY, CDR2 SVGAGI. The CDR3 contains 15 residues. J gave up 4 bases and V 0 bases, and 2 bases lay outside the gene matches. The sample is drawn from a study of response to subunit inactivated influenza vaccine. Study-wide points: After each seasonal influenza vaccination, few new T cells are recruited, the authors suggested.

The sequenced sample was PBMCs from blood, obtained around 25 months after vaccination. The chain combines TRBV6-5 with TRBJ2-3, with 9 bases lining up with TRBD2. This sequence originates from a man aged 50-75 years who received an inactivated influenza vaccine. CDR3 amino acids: CASSYSRTSADTQYF. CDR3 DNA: TGTGCCAGCAGTTACTCTCGGACTAGCGCAGATACGCAGTATTTT.